A single sample gave rise to the 16 T cell receptor beta chains below, sequenced in a study of PD-L1 blockade in urothelial cancer. Time point defined: pretreatment peripheral blood. Repertoires were generated with immunoSEQ multiplex PCR, while TCRdb's copy carries only in-frame clones and drops some. The repertoire consists of approximately 67,000 clones, with around 88% occurring once and the leading ten covering 14% to 15%. The sample here was PBMCs, taken around atezolizumab (anti-PD-L1) treatment. These receptors all stem from a man in his 60s with urothelial cancer.

The chain combines TRBV7-6 with TRBJ2-1, with a weak D call TRBD2 (5 bases). This CDR3 is built from 12 residues. V gave up 4 bases and J gave up 7 bases, with 8 bases separating them. The V gene's germline CDR1 is SGHVS and CDR2 FNYEAQ. The CDR3 sequence is CASSSTSNEQFF. DNA of the CDR3: TGTGCCAGCAGCTCTACTAGTAATGAGCAGTTCTTC.

CDR3 coding DNA: TGTGCCAGCAGCGGGACAGAGGAACCAACTAATGAAAAACTGTTTTTT. Protein product: CASSGTEEPTNEKLFF. The chain recombines TRBV9 with TRBJ1-4; D is perhaps TRBD1 (6 bases). The CDR3 is made up of 16 amino acids. The V and J ends lost 3 bases and 0 bases respectively, with 12 bases between them. CDR1 is SGDLS, CDR2 YYNGEE, per germline.

The chain links TRBV2 to TRBJ2-1, with D possibly being TRBD1 (5 bases). Germline CDR1 reads SNHLY; CDR2 reads FYNNEI. CDR3 length: 14 amino acids. V lost 4 bases and J 5 bases, leaving 12 bases between the germline ends. The CDR3 here is CASSARQSNNEQFF. In nucleotides, the CDR3 is TGTGCCAGCAGTGCTAGACAGTCGAACAATGAGCAGTTCTTC.

V usage is TRBV5-5 and J usage is TRBJ1-4; D gene ambiguous. The CDR3 has 13 residues. V lost 4 bases to trimming and J lost 6 bases, with 10 bases between them. CDR1 and CDR2 from the germline V gene are SGHKS and YYEKEE (reference sequence). CDR3 bases: TGTGCCAGCAGCAGGCCGGGAGATGAAAAACTGTTTTTT. As protein: CASSRPGDEKLFF.

V and J are TRBV11-2 and TRBJ1-4; D is possibly TRBD1 (5 bases). Germline CDR1 reads SGHAT; CDR2 reads FQNNGV. The V and J ends lost 5 bases and 6 bases respectively, with 10 bases between them. The CDR3 length is 13 residues. CDR3 residues: CASSPGGYEKLFF. Here the CDR3 DNA reads TGTGCCAGCAGCCCCGGGGGATATGAAAAACTGTTTTTT.

The chain joins TRBV30 to TRBJ1-1, with 8 bases identical to TRBD1. The V and J ends lost 4 bases and 4 bases, in that order; junction bases with no gene match: 5. CDR1 and CDR2 (germline): GTSNPN, SVGIG (reference sequence). This CDR3 region has 13 residues. The CDR3 region is CAWTHRGGTEAFF. CDR3 nucleotides: TGTGCCTGGACCCACAGGGGGGGCACTGAAGCTTTCTTT.

The V gene is TRBV19, the J gene TRBJ2-5, with a weak D call TRBD2 (6 bases). V was clipped by 3 bases and J by 6 bases, with 14 bases between them. The CDR3 runs 14 residues. Germline values: CDR1 LNHDA, CDR2 SQIVND (reference sequence). The CDR3 DNA is TGTGCCAGTAGTATTAGCCGGGAGACTAAGACCCAGTACTTC. Translated, it gives CASSISRETKTQYF. Full variable domain (missing parts from reference TRBV19 and TRBJ2-5): DGGITQSPKYLFRKEGQNVTLSCEQNLNHDAMYWYRQDPGQGLRLIYYSQIVNDFQKGDIAEGYSVSREKKESFPLTVTSAQKNPTAFYLCASSISRETKTQYFGPGTRLLVL.

DNA of the CDR3: TGTGCCAGCAGTCGTGGGACAGTCTTCACAGATACGCAGTATTTT. Protein sequence: CASSRGTVFTDTQYF. This chain joins TRBV2 and TRBJ2-3, with 7 positions matching TRBD1. With V trimmed by 5 bases and J by 2 bases, 7 bases remained unmatched. The CDR3 runs 15 residues. The germline CDR1 and CDR2 sequences are SNHLY and FYNNEI.

CDR3 DNA: TGTGCCAGCAGCTTTGGCTTAGCGGGGGGGAACGAGCAGTACTTC. It yields the protein CASSFGLAGGNEQYF. The chain links TRBV5-4 to TRBJ2-7, with 11 bases identical to TRBD2. The CDR3 is 15 amino acids. The ends lost 2 bases at V and 5 bases at J; junction bases unmatched: 6. In germline, CDR1 is SGHNT, CDR2 YYREEE (reference sequence).

This clone was picked up one time. The genes are TRBV7-9 and TRBJ1-6; TRBD1 is a possible D gene (6 bases). CDR3 length equals 16 residues. V lost 0 bases to trimming and J lost 7 bases, with 13 bases between them. The V gene's germline CDR1 is SEHNR and CDR2 FQNEAQ (reference sequence). The CDR3 loop is CASSLALGGLNSPLHF. The CDR3 DNA follows: TGTGCCAGCAGCTTAGCGCTCGGGGGGCTAAATTCACCCCTCCACTTT.

The chain joins TRBV15 to TRBJ2-5, with D perhaps matching TRBD1 (5 bases). This CDR3 has 14 residues. Germline V gene lookup returns CDR1 LNHNV and CDR2 YYDKDF (reference sequence). V was pared by 2 bases and J by 5 bases, with 12 bases between. The CDR3 DNA follows: TGTGCCACCAGCAGACCCAGGGTTTGGGAGACCCAGTACTTC. This translates into CATSRPRVWETQYF.

The V call is TRBV19, the J call TRBJ2-2; D might be TRBD1 (5 bases). This CDR3 is built from 16 residues. V was shortened by 8 bases and J by 4 bases, with 20 bases between the two germline ends. Per germline, CDR1 LNHDA and CDR2 SQIVND (reference sequence). The CDR3 protein is CASLGRTPSSTGELFF. CDR3 DNA: TGTGCCAGTCTTGGTCGGACACCATCATCCACCGGGGAGCTGTTTTTT.

This clone was seen only a few times. The chain employs TRBV28 and TRBJ2-2; D not certain. The CDR3 covers 18 residues. Germline V gene sequence: CDR1 MDHEN, CDR2 SYDVKM. Trimming left V 5 bases short and J 5 bases short, with 24 bases between. CDR3: CASSVLSYQSVLTGELFF. In DNA, the CDR3 is TGTGCCAGCAGTGTCCTTTCCTACCAATCTGTTTTAACCGGGGAGCTGTTTTTT.

This clone was picked up a small number of times. The gene calls are TRBV2 and TRBJ1-1; no definite D call. Trimming left V 3 bases short and J 3 bases short, with 8 bases between. The CDR3 spans 13 residues. Germline CDR1 and CDR2: SNHLY and FYNNEI. CDR3 DNA: TGTGCCAGCAGTGATTATGAGTACACTGAAGCTTTCTTT. It specifies CASSDYEYTEAFF.

This clone was seen only once. This chain uses TRBV6-1 with TRBJ1-5; TRBD1 agrees at 7 bases. Looked up from germline, CDR1 is MNHNS and CDR2 is SASEGT. The CDR3 totals 15 residues. V dropped 3 bases and J dropped 3; count of bases not matched to a gene: 5. The CDR3, as DNA: TGTGCCAGCAGTGACCACAGGGGTGACAATCAGCCCCAGCATTTT. It is translated as CASSDHRGDNQPQHF.

The chain joins TRBV5-8 to TRBJ2-7, with TRBD1 matching over 7 bases. V was pared by 4 bases and J by 6 bases, with 10 bases of the junction left unmatched. This CDR3 comprises 14 residues. Germline loops: CDR1 SGHTS, CDR2 YDEGEE. The CDR3 region has the DNA TGTGCCAGCAGCGACGACAGGGCCCTCCTCGAGCAGTACTTC. It is translated as CASSDDRALLEQYF. Full variable domain (remainder filled in from reference TRBV5-8 and TRBJ2-7): EAGVTQSPTHLIKTRGQQATLRCSPISGHTSVYWYQQALGLGLQFLLWYDEGEERNRGNFPPRFSGRQFPNYSSELNVNALELEDSALYLCASSDDRALLEQYFGPGTRLTVT.